This T cell receptor beta chain was obtained from a study of T cells in Graves' hyperthyroidism and ophthalmopathy. In germline, CDR1 is ENHRY, CDR2 SYGVKD. There are 14 residues in the CDR3. Unmatched junction bases numbered 8, after V lost 6 bases and J lost 6 bases. Pregnant or lactating patients were excluded, as were those with uncontrolled infection or other autoimmune disease. TCR beta CDR3 sequences were amplified from RNA transcripts. The TCR CDR3 was amplified in a first-round RT-PCR using the HTBI primer set. TCRdb ran MiXCR on the multiplex PCR reads and lists one entry per CDR3 protein. The sample lists hundreds of thousands of distinct CDR3 sequences, around 40% occurring once.

The chain is built from TRBV10-3 and TRBJ1-5; TRBD1 matches 7 bases. Sequencing was performed on blood. This clonotype was sampled from a woman aged 40-49 years with Graves' hyperthyroidism. The CDR3 coding sequence is TGTGCCATCAGGGACTCGGAGGGGGCTCAGCCCCAGCATTTT. It specifies CAIRDSEGAQPQHF.